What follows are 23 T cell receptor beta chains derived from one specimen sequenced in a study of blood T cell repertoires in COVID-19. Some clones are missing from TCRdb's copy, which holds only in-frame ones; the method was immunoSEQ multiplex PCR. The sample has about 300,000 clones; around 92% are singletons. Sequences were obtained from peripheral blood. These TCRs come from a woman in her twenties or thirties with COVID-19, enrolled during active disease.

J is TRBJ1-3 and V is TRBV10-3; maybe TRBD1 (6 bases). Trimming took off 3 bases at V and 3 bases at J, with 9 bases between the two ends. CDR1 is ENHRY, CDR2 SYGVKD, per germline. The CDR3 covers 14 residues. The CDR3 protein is CAISESGDGNTIYF. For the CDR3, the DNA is TGTGCCATCAGTGAATCAGGGGATGGAAACACCATATATTTT.

CDR3 loop: CASITDQGQFF. In DNA, the CDR3 is TGTGCCAGCATCACAGACCAGGGGCAGTTCTTC. The gene calls are TRBV7-9 and TRBJ2-1; maybe TRBD1 (5 bases). This CDR3 has 11 residues. The germline gives CDR1 SEHNR, CDR2 FQNEAQ (reference sequence). V was pared by 7 bases and J by 12 bases, with 13 bases between.

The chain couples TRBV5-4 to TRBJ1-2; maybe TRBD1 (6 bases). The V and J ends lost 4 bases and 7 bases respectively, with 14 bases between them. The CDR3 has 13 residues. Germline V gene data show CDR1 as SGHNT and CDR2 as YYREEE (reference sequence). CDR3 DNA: TGTGCCAGCAGCCAAACAGGGTTGGGTGGCTACACCTTC. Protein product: CASSQTGLGGYTF.

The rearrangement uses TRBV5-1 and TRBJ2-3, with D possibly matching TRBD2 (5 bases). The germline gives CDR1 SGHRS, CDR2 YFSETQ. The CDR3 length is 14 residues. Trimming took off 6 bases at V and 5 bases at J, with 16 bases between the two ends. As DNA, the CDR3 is TGCGCCAGCAAACGGGATTGGGTTGAAGATACGCAGTATTTT. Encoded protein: CASKRDWVEDTQYF.

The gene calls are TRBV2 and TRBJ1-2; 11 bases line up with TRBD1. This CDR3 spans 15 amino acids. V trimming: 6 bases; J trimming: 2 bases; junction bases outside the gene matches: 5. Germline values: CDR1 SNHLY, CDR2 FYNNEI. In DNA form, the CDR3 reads TGTGCCAGCAGCGGACAGGGGGCTGTCAACTATGGCTACACCTTC. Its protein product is CASSGQGAVNYGYTF.

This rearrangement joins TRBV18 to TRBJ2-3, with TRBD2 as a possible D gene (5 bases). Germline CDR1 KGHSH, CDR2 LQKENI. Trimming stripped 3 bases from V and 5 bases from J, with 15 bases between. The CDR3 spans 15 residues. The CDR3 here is CASSPIRGELDTQYF. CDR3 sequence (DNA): TGTGCCAGCTCACCCATACGGGGTGAATTAGATACGCAGTATTTT.

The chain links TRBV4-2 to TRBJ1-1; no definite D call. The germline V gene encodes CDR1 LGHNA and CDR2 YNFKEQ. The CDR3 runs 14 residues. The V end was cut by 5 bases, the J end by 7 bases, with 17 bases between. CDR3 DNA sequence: TGTGCCAGCAGCTCCCCCCGCACAAGACTTGAAGCTTTCTTT. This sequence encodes CASSSPRTRLEAFF.

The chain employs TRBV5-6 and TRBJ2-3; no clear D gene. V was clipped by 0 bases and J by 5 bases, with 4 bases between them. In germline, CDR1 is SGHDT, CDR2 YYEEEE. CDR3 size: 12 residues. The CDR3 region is CASSLVLDTQYF. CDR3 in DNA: TGTGCCAGCAGCTTGGTTCTAGATACGCAGTATTTT.

CDR3 DNA: TGTGCCAGCAGGGGGCAGCTTAACACTGAAGCTTTCTTT. Protein product: CASRGQLNTEAFF. This chain links TRBV2 with TRBJ1-1; D might be TRBD1 (5 bases). Germline V lookup: CDR1 SNHLY, CDR2 FYNNEI. Trimming took off 6 bases at V and 2 bases at J, with 10 bases between the two ends. This CDR3 contains 13 residues.

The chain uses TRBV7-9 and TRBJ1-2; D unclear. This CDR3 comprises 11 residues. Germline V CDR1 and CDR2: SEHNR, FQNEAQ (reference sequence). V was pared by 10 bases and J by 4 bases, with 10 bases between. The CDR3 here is CATHGGYGYTF. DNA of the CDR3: TGTGCCACCCACGGAGGCTATGGCTACACCTTC.

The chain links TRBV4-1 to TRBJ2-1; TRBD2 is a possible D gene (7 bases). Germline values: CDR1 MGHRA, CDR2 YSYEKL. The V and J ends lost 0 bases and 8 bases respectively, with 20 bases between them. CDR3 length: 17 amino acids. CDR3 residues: CASSQDPRGASSDEQFF. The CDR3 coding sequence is TGCGCCAGCAGCCAAGATCCCCGGGGGGCTTCCTCCGATGAGCAGTTCTTC.

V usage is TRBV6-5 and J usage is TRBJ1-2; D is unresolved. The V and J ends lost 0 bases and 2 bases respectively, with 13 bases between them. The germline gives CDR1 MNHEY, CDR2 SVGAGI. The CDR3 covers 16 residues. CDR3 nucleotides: TGTGCCAGCAGTTACTCGAACCCGGGTGTGAACTATGGCTACACCTTC. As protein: CASSYSNPGVNYGYTF.

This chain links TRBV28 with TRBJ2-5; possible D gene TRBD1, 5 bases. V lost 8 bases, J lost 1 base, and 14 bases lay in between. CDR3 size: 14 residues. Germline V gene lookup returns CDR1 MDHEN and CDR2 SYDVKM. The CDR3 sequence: CASRGHQGQETQYF. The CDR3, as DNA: TGTGCCAGCCGAGGTCATCAGGGCCAAGAGACCCAGTACTTC. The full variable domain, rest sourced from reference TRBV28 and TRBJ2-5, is DVKVTQSSRYLVKRTGEKVFLECVQDMDHENMFWYRQDPGLGLRLIYFSYDVKMKEKGDIPEGYSVSREKKERFSLILESASTNQTSMYLCASRGHQGQETQYFGPGTRLLVL.

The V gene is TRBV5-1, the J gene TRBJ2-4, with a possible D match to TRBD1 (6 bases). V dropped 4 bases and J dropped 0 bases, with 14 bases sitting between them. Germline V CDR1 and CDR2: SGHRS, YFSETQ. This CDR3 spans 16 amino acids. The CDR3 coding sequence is TGCGCCAGCAGCGGACAACAGGGAATAGCCAAAAACATTCAGTACTTC. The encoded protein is CASSGQQGIAKNIQYF.

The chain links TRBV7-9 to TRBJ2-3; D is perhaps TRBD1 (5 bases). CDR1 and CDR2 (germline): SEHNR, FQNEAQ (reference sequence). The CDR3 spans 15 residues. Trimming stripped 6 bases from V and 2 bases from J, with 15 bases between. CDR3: CASSSIGQPTDTQYF. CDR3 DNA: TGTGCCAGCAGTTCAATAGGACAACCCACAGATACGCAGTATTTT.

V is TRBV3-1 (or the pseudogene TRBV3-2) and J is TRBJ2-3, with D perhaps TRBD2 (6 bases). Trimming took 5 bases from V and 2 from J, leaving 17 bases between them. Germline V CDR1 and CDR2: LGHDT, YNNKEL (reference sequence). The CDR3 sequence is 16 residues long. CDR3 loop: CASSIRGQGLTDTQYF. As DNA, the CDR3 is TGTGCCAGCAGCATAAGAGGGCAGGGACTCACAGATACGCAGTATTTT.

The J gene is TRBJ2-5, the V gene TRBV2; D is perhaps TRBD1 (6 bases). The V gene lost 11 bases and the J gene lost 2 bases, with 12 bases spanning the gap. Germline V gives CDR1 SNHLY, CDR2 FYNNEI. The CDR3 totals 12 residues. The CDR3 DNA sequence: TGTGCCGGAAGGACAGATCAAGAGACCCAGTACTTC. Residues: CAGRTDQETQYF.

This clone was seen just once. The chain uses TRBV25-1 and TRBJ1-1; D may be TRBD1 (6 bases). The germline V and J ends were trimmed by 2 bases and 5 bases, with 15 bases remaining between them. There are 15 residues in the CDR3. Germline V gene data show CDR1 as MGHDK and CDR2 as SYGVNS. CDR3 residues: CASSERDTRRTEAFF. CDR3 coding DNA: TGTGCCAGCAGTGAAAGGGACACCCGGAGGACTGAAGCTTTCTTT. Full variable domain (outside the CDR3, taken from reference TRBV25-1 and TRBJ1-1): EADIYQTPRYLVIGTGKKITLECSQTMGHDKMYWYQQDPGMELHLIHYSYGVNSTEKGDLSSESTVSRIRTEHFPLTLESARPSHTSQYLCASSERDTRRTEAFFGQGTRLTVV.

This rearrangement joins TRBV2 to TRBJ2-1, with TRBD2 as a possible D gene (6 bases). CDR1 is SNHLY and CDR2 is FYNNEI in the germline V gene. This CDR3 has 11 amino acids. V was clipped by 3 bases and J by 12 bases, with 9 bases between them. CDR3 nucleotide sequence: TGTGCCAGCAGTGAGGGGGGTGTGCAGTTCTTC. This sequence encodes CASSEGGVQFF. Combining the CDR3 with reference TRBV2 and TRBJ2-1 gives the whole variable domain EPEVTQTPSHQVTQMGQEVILRCVPISNHLYFYWYRQILGQKVEFLVSFYNNEISEKSEIFDDQFSVERPDGSNFTLKIRSTKLEDSAMYFCASSEGGVQFFGPGTRLTVL.

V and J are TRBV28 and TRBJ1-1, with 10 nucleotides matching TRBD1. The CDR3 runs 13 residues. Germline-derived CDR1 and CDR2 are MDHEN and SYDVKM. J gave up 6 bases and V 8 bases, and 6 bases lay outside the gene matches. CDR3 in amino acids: CASGRDRGAEAFF. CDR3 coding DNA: TGTGCCAGCGGCCGGGACAGGGGCGCTGAAGCTTTCTTT.

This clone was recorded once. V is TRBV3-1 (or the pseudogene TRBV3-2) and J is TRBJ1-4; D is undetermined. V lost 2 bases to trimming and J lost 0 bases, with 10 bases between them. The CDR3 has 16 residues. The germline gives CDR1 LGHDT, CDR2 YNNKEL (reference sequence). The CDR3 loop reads CASSQNNVATNEKLFF. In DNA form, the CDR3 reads TGTGCCAGCAGCCAAAACAACGTCGCAACTAATGAAAAACTGTTTTTT.

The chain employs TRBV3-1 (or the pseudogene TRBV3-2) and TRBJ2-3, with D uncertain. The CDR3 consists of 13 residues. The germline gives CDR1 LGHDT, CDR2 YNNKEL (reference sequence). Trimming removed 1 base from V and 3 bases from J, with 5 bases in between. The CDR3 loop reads CASSQGATDTQYF. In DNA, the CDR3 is TGTGCCAGCAGCCAAGGGGCAACAGATACGCAGTATTTT.

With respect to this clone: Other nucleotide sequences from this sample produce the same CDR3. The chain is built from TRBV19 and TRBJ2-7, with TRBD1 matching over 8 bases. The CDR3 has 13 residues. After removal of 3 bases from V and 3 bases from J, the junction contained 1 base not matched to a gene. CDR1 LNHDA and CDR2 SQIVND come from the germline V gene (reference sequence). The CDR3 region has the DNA TGTGCCAGTAGTATTGGACAGGGCTACGAGCAGTACGTC. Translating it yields CASSIGQGYEQYV.